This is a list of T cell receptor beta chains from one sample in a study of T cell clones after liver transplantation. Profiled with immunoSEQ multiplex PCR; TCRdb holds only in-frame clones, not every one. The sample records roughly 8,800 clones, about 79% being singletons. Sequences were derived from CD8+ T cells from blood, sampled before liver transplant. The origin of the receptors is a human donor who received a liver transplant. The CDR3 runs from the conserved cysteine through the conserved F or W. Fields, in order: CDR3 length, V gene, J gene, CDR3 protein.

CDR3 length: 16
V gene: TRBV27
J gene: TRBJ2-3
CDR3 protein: CASSPGGGPSTDTQYF

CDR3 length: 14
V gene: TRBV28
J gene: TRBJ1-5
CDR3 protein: CASGPRGGGQPQHF

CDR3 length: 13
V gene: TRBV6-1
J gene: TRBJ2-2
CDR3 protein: CASSPLGVRELFF

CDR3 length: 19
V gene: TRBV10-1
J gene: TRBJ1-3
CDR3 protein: CASSESEERATSSGNTIYF

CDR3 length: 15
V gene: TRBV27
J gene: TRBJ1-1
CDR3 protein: CASSLSSSGTLGAFF

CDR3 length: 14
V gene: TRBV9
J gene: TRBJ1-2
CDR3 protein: CASSVGTGRDGYTF

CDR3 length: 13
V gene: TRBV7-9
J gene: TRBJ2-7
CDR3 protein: CASSLRAGYEQYF

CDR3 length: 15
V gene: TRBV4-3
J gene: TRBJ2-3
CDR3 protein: CASSQTSGGSDTQYF

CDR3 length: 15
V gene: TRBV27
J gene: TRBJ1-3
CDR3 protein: CASRPQGYSGNTIYF

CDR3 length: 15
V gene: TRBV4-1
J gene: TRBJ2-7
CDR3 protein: CASSSEGQGWDEQYF

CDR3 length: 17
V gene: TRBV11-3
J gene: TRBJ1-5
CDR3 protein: CASSLSMTMGSNQPQHF

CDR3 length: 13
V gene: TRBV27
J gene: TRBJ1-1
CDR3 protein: CASSPSGGTEAFF

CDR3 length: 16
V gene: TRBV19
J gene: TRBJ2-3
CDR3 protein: CASRTGAWGRTDTQYF

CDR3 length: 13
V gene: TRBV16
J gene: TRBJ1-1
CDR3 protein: CASSLPRTAEAFF

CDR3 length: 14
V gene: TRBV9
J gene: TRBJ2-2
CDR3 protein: CASSVDGTTGELFF

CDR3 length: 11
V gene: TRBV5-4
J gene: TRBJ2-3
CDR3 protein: CASSFGDTQYF

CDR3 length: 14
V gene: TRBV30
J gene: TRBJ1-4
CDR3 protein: CAWSDGITNEKLFF

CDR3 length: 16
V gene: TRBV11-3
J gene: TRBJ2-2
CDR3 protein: CASSLEAGLGSGELFF

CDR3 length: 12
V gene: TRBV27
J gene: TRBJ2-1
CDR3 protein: CASSLSGLEQFF

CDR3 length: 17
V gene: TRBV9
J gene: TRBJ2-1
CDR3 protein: CASSVSLRDSDGGEQFF

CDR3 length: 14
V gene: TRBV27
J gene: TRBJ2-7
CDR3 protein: CASSPGLLSYEQYF

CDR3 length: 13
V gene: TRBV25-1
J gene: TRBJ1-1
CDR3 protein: CASSDGRGTEAFF